A selection of T cell receptor beta chains follows, all from one sample in a study of CD8 T cells in ankylosing spondylitis. MiXCR, run by TCRdb on the 5' RACE reads, gives a single entry per CDR3 protein. This sample has about 250,000 distinct CDR3 sequences; 30% to 35% occur once, and the top ten carry around 4%. Sequences were obtained from blood, either unsorted or a sorted T cell fraction (not recorded which). Source of these receptors: a male donor with ankylosing spondylitis or in good health (not recorded which). CDR3s include the opening cysteine and the closing phenylalanine or tryptophan.

J,V,CDR3
TRBJ2-3,TRBV30,CAWATGDKFTDTQYF
TRBJ2-7,TRBV29-1,CSAWMGGQEEQYF
TRBJ2-1,TRBV6-2/TRBV6-3,CASSYLRVNNEQFF
TRBJ2-7,TRBV7-2,CASSLGQGAFYEQYF
TRBJ2-5,TRBV20-1,CSAGTGGQETQYF
TRBJ1-2,TRBV28,CASSHNGPYGYTF
TRBJ1-1,TRBV20-1,CSAMGQLNTEAFF
TRBJ2-2,TRBV29-1,CSVRGVANTGELFF
TRBJ2-3,TRBV20-1,CSARDPGLAADTQYF
TRBJ2-1,TRBV18,CASSQSEAHEQFF
TRBJ2-1,TRBV20-1,CSAIPPQADEQFF
TRBJ2-1,TRBV20-1,CSARGERGYNEQFF
TRBJ2-7,TRBV30,CALTRAGDYEQYF
TRBJ2-7,TRBV5-5,CASSGGDKLYEQYF
TRBJ1-1,TRBV10-3,CASSGTGSLDTEAFF
TRBJ2-7,TRBV20-1,CSARDGDRGFYEQYF